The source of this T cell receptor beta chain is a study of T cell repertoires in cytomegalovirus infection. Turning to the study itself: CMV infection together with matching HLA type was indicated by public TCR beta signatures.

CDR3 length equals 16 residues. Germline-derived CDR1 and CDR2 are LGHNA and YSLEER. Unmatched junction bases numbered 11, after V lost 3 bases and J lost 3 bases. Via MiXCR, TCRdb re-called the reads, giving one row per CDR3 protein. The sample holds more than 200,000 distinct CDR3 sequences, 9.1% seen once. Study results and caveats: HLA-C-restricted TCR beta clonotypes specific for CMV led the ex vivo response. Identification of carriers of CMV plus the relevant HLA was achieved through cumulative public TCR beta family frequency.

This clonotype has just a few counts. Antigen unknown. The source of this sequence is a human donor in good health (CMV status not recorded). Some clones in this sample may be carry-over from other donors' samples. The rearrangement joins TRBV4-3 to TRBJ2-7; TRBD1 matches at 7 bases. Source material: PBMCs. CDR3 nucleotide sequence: TGCGCCAGCAGCCAGGAACTCGTCGGACAGGTCTACGAGCAGTACTTC. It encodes CASSQELVGQVYEQYF.